The entry below describes one T cell receptor beta chain. The antigen remains unidentified. These data come from a study of response to subunit inactivated influenza vaccine. In TCRdb, the RT-PCR reads were re-called with MiXCR into one record per CDR3 protein. This sample has 600,000 to 850,000 distinct CDR3 sequences, with around 13% found just once. The CDR3 runs to 14 residues. Trimming took off 0 bases at V and 6 bases at J, with 11 bases between the two ends. Germline values: CDR1 SEHNR, CDR2 FQNEAQ (reference sequence). Study-wide results and caveats: Each seasonal flu vaccination may recruit only limited new T cells, authors suggested.

The TCR was taken from a man in his fifties or sixties who received an inactivated influenza vaccine. This rearrangement joins TRBV7-9 to TRBJ1-2, with D perhaps matching TRBD1 (5 bases). The specimen was PBMCs from blood, collected 14 to 15 days before vaccination. The DNA for the CDR3 is TGTGCCAGCAGCTTAGCGTCAGGGTTCGATGGCTACACCTTC. Translation gives CASSLASGFDGYTF.